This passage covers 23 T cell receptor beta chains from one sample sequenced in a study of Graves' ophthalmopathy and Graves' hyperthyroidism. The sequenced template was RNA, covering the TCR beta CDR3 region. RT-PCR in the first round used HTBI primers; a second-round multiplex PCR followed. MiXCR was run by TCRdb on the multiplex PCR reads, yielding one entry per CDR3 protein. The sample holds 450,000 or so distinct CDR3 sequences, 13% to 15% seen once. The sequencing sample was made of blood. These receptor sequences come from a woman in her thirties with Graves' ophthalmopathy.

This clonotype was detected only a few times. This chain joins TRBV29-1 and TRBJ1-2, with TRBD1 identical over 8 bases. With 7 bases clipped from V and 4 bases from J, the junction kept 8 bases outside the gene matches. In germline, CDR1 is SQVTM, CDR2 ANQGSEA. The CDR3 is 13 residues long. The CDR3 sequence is CSAGDRGGYGYTF. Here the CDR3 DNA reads TGCAGCGCTGGAGACAGGGGAGGCTATGGCTACACCTTC.

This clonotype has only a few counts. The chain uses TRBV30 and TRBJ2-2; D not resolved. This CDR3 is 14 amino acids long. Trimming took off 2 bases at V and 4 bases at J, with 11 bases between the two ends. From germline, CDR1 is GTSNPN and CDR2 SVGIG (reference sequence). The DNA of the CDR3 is TGTGCCTGGAGTCATATTTGGCGCACCGGGGAGCTGTTTTTT. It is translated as CAWSHIWRTGELFF.

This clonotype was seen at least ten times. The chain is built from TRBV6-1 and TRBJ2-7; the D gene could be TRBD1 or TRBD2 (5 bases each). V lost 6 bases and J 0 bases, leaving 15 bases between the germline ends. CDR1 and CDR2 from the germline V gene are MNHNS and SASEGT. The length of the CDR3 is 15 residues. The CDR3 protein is CASRQSGHGSYEQYF. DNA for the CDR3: TGTGCCAGCAGGCAGTCGGGGCATGGCTCCTACGAGCAGTACTTC.

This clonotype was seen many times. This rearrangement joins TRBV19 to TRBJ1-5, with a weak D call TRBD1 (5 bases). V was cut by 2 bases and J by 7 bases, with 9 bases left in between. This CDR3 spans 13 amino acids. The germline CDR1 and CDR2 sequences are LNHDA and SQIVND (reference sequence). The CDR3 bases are TGTGCCAGTAGTATACAGGGCGTACAGCCCCAGCATTTT. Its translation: CASSIQGVQPQHF.

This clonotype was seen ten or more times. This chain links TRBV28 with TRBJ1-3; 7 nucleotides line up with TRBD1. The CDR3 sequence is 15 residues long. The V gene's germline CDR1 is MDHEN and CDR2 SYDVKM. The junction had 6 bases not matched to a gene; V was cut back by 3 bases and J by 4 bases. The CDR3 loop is CASSLGTVGGNTIYF. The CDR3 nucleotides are TGTGCCAGCAGTTTGGGGACAGTCGGAGGAAACACCATATATTTT.

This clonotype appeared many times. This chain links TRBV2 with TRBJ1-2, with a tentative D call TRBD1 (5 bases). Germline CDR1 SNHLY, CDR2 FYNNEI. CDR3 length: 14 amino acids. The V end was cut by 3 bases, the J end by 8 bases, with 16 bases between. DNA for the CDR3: TGTGCCAGCAGTGAGTCGAGGGGATTAAGGGGCTACACCTTC. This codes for CASSESRGLRGYTF.

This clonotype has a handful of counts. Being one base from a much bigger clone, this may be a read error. The CDR3 is CASSLGAHTGEPFF. CDR3 nucleotides: TGTGCCAGCAGCTTAGGGGCCCACACCGGGGAGCCGTTTTTT. The gene calls are TRBV11-2 and TRBJ2-2, with a tentative D call TRBD2 (5 bases). The CDR3 has 14 residues. Germline V gives CDR1 SGHAT, CDR2 FQNNGV.

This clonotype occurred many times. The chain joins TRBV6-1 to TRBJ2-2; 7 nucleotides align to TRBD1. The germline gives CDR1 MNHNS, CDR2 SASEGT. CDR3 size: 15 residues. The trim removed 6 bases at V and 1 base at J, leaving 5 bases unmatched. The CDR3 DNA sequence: TGTGCCAGCAGGGAACAGGGGTTGAACACCGGGGAGCTGTTTTTT. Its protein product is CASREQGLNTGELFF.

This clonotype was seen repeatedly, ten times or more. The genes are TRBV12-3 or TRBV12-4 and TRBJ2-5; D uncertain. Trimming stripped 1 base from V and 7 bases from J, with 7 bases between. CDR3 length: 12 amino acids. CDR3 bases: TGTGCCAGCAGTTTAGGTTCTGGGACCCAGTACTTC. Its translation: CASSLGSGTQYF.

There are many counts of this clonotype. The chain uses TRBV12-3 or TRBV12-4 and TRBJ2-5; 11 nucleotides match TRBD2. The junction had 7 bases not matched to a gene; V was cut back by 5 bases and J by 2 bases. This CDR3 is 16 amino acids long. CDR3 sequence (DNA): TGTGCCAGCAGTCGACGACTAGCGGGATCTCAAGAGACCCAGTACTTC. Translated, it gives CASSRRLAGSQETQYF.

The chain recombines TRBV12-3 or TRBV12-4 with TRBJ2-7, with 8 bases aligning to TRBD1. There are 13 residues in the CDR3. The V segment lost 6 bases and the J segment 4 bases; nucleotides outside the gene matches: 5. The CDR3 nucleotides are TGTGCCAGCAGGGACAGGGAGGCGTACGAGCAGTACTTC. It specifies CASRDREAYEQYF.

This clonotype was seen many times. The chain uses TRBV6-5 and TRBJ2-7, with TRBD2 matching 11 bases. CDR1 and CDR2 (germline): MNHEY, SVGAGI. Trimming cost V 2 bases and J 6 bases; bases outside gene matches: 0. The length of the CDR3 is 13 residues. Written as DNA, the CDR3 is TGTGCCAGCAGTTACGGACTAGCGGGCGAGCAGTACTTC. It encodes CASSYGLAGEQYF.

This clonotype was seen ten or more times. The chain's CDR3 is CASSYSLDPRYEQYF. CDR3 DNA sequence: TGTGCCAGCAGTTACTCGCTGGACCCGAGGTACGAGCAGTACTTC. The genes are TRBV6-5 and TRBJ2-7; D call uncertain. V was pared by 0 bases and J by 4 bases, with 13 bases between. Germline-derived CDR1 and CDR2 are MNHEY and SVGAGI. This CDR3 is built from 15 residues.

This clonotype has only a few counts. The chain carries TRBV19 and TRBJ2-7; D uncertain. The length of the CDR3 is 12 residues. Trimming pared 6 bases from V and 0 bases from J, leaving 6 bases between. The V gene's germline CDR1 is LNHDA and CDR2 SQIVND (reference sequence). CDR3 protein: CASRHSSYEQYF. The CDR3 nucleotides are TGTGCCAGTAGACACAGCTCCTACGAGCAGTACTTC.

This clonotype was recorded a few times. The DNA of the CDR3 is TGTGCCAGCAGCTTGCCTCCAGGGAACACTGAAGCTTTCTTT. This translates into CASSLPPGNTEAFF. This sequence joins TRBV7-9 and TRBJ1-1; D ambiguous. In germline, CDR1 is SEHNR, CDR2 FQNEAQ (reference sequence). This CDR3 spans 14 amino acids. V was trimmed by 3 bases and J by 1 base, leaving 9 bases between them.

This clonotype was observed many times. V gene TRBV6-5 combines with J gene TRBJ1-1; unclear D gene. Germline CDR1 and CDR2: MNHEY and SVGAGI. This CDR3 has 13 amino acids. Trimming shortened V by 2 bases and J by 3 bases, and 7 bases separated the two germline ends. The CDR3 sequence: CASSYGWDTEAFF. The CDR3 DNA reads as TGTGCCAGCAGTTACGGCTGGGACACTGAAGCTTTCTTT.

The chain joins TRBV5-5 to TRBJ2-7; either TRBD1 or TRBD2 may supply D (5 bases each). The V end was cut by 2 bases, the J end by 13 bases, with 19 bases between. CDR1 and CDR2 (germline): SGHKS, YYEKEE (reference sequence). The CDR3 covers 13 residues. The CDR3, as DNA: TGTGCCAGCAGCTTAGTAATACCGGGACGGCTTTACTTC. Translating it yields CASSLVIPGRLYF.

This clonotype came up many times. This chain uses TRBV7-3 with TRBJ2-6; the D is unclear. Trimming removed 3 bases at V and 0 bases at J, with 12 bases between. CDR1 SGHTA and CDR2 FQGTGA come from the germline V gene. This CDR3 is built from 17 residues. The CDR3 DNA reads TGTGCCAGCAGCTTTGGGGTCAGGACCTCTGGGGCCAACGTCCTGACTTTC. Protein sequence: CASSFGVRTSGANVLTF.

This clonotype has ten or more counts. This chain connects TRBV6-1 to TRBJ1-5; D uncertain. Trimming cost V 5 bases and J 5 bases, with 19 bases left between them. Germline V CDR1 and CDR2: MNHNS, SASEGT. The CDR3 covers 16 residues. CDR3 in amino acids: CASSLFTLMGDQPQHF. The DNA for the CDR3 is TGTGCCAGCAGTCTATTTACTTTGATGGGCGATCAGCCCCAGCATTTT.

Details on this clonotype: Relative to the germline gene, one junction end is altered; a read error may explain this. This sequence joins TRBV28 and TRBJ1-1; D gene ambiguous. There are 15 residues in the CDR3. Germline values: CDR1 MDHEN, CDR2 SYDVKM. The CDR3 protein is CASSLDGPPNTEAFF. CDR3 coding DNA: TGCGCCAGCAGCTTGGACGGGCCGCCGAACACTGAAGCTTTCTTT.

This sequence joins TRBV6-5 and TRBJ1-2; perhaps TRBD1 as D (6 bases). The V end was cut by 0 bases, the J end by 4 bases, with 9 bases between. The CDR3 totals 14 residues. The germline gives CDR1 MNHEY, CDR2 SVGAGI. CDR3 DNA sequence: TGTGCCAGCAGTTACTCACAGGGCTTCTATGGCTACACCTTC. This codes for CASSYSQGFYGYTF.

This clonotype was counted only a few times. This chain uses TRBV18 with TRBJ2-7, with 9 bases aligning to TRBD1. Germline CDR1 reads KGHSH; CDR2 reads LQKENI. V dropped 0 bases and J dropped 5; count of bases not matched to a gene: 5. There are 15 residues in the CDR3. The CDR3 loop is CASSPPGQGGHEQYF. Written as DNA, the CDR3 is TGTGCCAGCTCACCACCGGGACAGGGTGGCCACGAGCAGTACTTC.

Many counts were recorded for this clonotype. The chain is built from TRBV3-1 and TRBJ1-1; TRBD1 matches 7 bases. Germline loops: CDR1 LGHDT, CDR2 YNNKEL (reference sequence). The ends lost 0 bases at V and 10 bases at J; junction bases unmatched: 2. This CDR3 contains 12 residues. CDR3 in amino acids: CASSQDRQGAFF. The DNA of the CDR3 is TGTGCCAGCAGCCAAGATAGACAGGGAGCTTTCTTT.